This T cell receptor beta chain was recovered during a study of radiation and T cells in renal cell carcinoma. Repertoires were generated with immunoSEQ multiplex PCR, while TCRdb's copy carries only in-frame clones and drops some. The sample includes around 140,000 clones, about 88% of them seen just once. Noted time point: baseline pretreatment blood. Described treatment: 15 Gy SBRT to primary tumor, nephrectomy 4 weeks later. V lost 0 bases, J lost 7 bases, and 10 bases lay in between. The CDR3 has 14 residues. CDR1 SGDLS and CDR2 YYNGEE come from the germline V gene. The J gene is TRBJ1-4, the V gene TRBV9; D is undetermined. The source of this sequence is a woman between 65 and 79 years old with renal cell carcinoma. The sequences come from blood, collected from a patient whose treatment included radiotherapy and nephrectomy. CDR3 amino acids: CASSVGEGAEKLFF. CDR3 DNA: TGTGCCAGCAGCGTAGGGGAAGGCGCTGAAAAACTGTTTTTT.